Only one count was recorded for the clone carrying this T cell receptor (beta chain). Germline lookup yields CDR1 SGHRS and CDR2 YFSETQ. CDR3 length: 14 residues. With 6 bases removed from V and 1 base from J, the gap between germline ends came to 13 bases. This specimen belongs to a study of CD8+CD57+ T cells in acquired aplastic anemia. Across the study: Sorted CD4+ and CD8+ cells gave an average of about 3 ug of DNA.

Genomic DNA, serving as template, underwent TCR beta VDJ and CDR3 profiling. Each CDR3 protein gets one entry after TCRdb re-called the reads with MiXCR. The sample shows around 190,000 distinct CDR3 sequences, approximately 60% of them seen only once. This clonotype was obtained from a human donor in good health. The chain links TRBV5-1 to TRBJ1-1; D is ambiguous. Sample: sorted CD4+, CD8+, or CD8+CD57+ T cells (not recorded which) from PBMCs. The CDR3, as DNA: TGCGCCAGCACCCCTGGAAACAGGAACACTGAAGCTTTCTTT. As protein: CASTPGNRNTEAFF.